The 7 T cell receptor beta chains given below trace back to one sample, sequenced in a study of cytomegalovirus exposure and HLA in healthy donors. 13 Jbeta primers and 60 Vbeta primers were used for the PCR. Sequenced by immunoSEQ multiplex PCR; TCRdb stores in-frame clones only, minus some. Among about 110,000 clones listed, roughly three fifths were seen once. Sequencing was done on a sample of PBMCs. The receptors originated from a man aged 30 to 39 in good health and CMV-seropositive.

The rearrangement links TRBV27 to TRBJ1-1, with a weak D call TRBD1 (5 bases). V lost 6 bases and J 2 bases, leaving 16 bases between the germline ends. The V gene's germline CDR1 is MNHEY and CDR2 SMNVEV (reference sequence). This CDR3 is built from 15 residues. CDR3 sequence reads: CASSLSGGLNTEAFF. CDR3 nucleotide sequence: TGTGCCAGCAGCCTTTCGGGGGGACTAAACACTGAAGCTTTCTTT.

The rearrangement links TRBV25-1 to TRBJ2-5; 7 bases are a match to TRBD2. V lost 1 base to trimming and J lost 5 bases; unmatched junction nucleotides: 13. The CDR3 is made up of 17 amino acids. Germline V gene data show CDR1 as MGHDK and CDR2 as SYGVNS. The chain's CDR3 is CASSESCVDTGGETQYF. The CDR3 DNA reads as TGTGCCAGCAGTGAATCTTGCGTTGACACCGGGGGGGAGACCCAGTACTTC.

The chain joins TRBV5-1 to TRBJ2-7; 9 bases align to TRBD2. The CDR3 is 14 amino acids. Trimming cost V 0 bases and J 4 bases; bases outside gene matches: 2. CDR1 and CDR2 from the germline V gene are SGHRS and YFSETQ. The DNA of the CDR3 is TGCGCCAGCAGCTTGGGCGGGGGGGGATACGAGCAGTACTTC. Encoded protein: CASSLGGGGYEQYF.

A remark on this clone: Other DNA variants within this sample encode the same CDR3. V and J are TRBV19 and TRBJ1-2; TRBD1 aligns across 10 bases. The CDR3 sequence is 14 residues long. Trimming took 5 bases from V and 4 from J; bases not matched to a gene: 4. Per germline, CDR1 LNHDA and CDR2 SQIVND (reference sequence). CDR3 protein: CASSPRTGGYGYTF. Written as DNA, the CDR3 is TGTGCCAGTAGTCCTCGGACAGGGGGCTATGGCTACACCTTC.

This chain uses TRBV4-2 with TRBJ1-5; the match to TRBD1 covers 7 bases. CDR3 length: 17 amino acids. Germline V gene data show CDR1 as LGHNA and CDR2 as YNFKEQ. V was pared by 0 bases and J by 6 bases, with 11 bases of the junction left unmatched. As DNA, the CDR3 is TGTGCCAGCAGCCAAGATCCAGCTCCAACAGGGGTTCAGCCCCAGCATTTT. Its protein is CASSQDPAPTGVQPQHF.

V is TRBV6-5 and J is TRBJ1-5, with 12 bases identical to TRBD1. The J segment lost 6 bases and the V segment lost 6 bases, leaving 3 bases of the junction unmatched. CDR3 length: 14 residues. Germline-derived CDR1 and CDR2 are MNHEY and SVGAGI. DNA of the CDR3: TGTGCCAGCAGGGGACAGGGGGCCCGTCAGCCCCAGCATTTT. Translation gives CASRGQGARQPQHF.

The V and J genes are TRBV7-6 and TRBJ1-1; D gene unclear. Germline V gene data show CDR1 as SGHVS and CDR2 as FNYEAQ. There are 13 residues in the CDR3. V was shortened by 5 bases and J by 8 bases, with 15 bases between the two germline ends. CDR3 in amino acids: CASSPREGLEAFF. For the CDR3, the DNA is TGTGCCAGCAGCCCCCGGGAGGGTTTGGAAGCTTTCTTT.